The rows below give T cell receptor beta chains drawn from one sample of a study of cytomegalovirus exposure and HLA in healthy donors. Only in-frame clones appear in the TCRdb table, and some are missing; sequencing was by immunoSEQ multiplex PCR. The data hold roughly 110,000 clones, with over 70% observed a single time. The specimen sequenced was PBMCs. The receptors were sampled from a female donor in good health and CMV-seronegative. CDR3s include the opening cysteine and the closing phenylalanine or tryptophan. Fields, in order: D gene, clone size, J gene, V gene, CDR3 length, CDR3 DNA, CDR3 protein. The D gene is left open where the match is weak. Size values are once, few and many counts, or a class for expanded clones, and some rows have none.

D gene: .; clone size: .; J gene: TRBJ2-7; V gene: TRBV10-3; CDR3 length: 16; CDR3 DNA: TGTGCCATCAGGAATTCTATAGCGGTACCCTCCTACGAGCAGTACTTC; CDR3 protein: CAIRNSIAVPSYEQYF
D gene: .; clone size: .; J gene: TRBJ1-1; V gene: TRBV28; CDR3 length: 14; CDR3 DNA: TGTGCCAGCAGTAGCGGGACACAGAACACTGAAGCTTTCTTT; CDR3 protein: CASSSGTQNTEAFF
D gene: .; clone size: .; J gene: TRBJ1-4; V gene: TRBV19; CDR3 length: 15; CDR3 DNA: TGTGCCAGTAGTACCTTCAGTGGGAGGAATGAAAAACTGTTTTTT; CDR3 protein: CASSTFSGRNEKLFF
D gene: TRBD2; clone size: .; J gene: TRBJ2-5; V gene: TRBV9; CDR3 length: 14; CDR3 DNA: TGTGCCAGCAGCATTGGGGGGGGACAAGAGACCCAGTACTTC; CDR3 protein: CASSIGGGQETQYF
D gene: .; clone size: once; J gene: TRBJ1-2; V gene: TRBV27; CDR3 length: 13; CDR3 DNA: TGTGCCAGCAGCTCCGACAGATCCTCGGGCTACACCTTC; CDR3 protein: CASSSDRSSGYTF
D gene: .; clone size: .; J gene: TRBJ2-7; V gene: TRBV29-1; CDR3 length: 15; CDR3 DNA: TGCAGCGTCGTGAGCGGTCTAGCCCATTCCTACGAGCAGTACTTC; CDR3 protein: CSVVSGLAHSYEQYF
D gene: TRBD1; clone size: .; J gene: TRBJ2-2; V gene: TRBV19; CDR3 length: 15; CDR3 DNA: TGTGCCAGTAGTACTTACAGGGGGCTTGGCGGGGAGCTGTTTTTT; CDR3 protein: CASSTYRGLGGELFF
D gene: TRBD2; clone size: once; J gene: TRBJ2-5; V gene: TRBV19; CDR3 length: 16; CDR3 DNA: TGTGCCAGTAGTATAGGTTCAGCGGGAGCGGCAGAGACCCAGTACTTC; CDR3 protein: CASSIGSAGAAETQYF
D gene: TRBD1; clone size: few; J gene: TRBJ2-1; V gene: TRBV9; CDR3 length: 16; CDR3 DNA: TGTGCCAGCAGCCCGGGGACAGGCCTATCCTACAATGAGCAGTTCTTC; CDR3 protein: CASSPGTGLSYNEQFF
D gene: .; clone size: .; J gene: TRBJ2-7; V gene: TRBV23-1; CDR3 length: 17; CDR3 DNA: TGCGCCAGCAGTCAACTAACCCCGGGACACAGCTCCTACGAGCAGTACTTC; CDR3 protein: CASSQLTPGHSSYEQYF
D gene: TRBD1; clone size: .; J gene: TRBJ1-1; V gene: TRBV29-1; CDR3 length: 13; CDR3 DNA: TGCAGCGCTTTACAGGGGGCGAGGACTGAAGCTTTCTTT; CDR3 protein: CSALQGARTEAFF
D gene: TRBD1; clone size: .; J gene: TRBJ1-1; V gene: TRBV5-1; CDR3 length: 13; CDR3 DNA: TGCGCCAGCAGCTTGGGGGACAGCCCTGAAGCTTTCTTT; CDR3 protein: CASSLGDSPEAFF
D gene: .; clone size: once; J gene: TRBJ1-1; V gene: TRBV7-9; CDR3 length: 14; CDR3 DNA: TGTGCCAGCAGCCCAGACTCCTACAACACTGAAGCTTTCTTT; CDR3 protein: CASSPDSYNTEAFF
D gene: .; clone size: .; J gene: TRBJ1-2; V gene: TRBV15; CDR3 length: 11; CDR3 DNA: TGTGCCACGAGTCAGGGGACGGGCTACACCTTC; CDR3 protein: CATSQGTGYTF
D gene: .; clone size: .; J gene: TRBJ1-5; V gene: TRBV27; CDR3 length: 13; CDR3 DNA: TGTGCCAGCAGTTTTAGCAGTGATCAGCCCCAGCATTTT; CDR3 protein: CASSFSSDQPQHF
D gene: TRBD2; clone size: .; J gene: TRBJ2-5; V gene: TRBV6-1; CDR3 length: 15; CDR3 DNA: TGTGCCAGCATTAGCGGGAGGCAGTTACAGGAGACCCAGTACTTC; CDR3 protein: CASISGRQLQETQYF
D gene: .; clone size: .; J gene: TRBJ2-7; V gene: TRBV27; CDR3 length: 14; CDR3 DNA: TGTGCCAGCAGTTTAAGCAGGGGTCGATACGAGCAGTACTTC; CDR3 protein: CASSLSRGRYEQYF
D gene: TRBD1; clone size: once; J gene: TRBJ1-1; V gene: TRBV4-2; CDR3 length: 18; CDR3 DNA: TGTGCCAGCAGCCTAGTGACAGGGGGTTGGGCGATGAACACTGAAGCTTTCTTT; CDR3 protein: CASSLVTGGWAMNTEAFF
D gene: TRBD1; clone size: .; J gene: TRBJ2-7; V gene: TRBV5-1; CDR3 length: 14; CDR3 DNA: TGCGCCAGCAGCTCCACCGGGACAGGGGGCGAGCAGTACTTC; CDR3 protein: CASSSTGTGGEQYF
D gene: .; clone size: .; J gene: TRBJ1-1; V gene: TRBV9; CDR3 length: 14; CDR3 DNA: TGTGCCAGCAGCGTACGGGAGGGCATCGCTGAAGCTTTCTTT; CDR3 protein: CASSVREGIAEAFF
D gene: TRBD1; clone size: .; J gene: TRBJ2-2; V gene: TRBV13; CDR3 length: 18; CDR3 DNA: TGTGCCAGCAGCTTAGGCTTTGGACAGGGGTACGGGGCCGGGGAGCTGTTTTTT; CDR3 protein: CASSLGFGQGYGAGELFF
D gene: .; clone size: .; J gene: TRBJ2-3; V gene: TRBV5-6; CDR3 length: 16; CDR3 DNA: TGTGCCAGCAGCTTGGAATTATCGGGAGCGAGCGATACGCAGTATTTT; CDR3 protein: CASSLELSGASDTQYF
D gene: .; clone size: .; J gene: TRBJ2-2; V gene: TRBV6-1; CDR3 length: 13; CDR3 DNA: TGTGCCAGCAGAGTAGGGGCCAACGGGGAGCTGTTTTTT; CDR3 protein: CASRVGANGELFF
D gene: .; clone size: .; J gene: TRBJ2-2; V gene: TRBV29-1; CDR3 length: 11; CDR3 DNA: TGCAGCGCGGACTTCACCGGGGAGCTGTTTTTT; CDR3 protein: CSADFTGELFF
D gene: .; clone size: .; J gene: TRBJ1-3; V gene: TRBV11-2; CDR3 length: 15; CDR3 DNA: TGTGCCAGCAGCTTTAAGGGACATCCGGGAAACACCATATATTTT; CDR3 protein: CASSFKGHPGNTIYF
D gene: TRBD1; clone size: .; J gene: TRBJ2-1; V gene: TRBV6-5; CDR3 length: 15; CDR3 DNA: TGTGCCAGCAGTTACGGGACAGGGTCCTACAATGAGCAGTTCTTC; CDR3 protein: CASSYGTGSYNEQFF
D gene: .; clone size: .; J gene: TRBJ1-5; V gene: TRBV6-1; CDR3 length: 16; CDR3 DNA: TGTGCCAGCAGTGAAGCCCCAGGACACCAGAATCAGCCCCAGCATTTT; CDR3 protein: CASSEAPGHQNQPQHF
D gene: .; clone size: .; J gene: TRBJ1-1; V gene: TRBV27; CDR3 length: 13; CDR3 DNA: TGTGCCAGCAGTTTAAGGGACGGGGGATCAGCTTTCTTT; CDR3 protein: CASSLRDGGSAFF
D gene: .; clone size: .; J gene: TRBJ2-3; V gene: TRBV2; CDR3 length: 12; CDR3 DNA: TGTGCCAGCAGCGTTGGGCGAGATACGCAGTATTTT; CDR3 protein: CASSVGRDTQYF
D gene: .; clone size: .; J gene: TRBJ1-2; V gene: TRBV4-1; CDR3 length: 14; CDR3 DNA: TGCGCCAGCAGCCAAGAACAGGAAAACTATGGCTACACCTTC; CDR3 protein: CASSQEQENYGYTF
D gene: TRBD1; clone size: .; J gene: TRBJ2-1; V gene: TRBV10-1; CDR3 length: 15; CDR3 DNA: TGCGCCAGCAGTGACACAGGGGCTGCCTACAATGAGCAGTTCTTC; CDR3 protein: CASSDTGAAYNEQFF
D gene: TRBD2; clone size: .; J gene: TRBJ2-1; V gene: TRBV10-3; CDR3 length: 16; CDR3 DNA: TGTGCCATCAGGGGGACTAGCGGGAGGAGTAACAATGAGCAGTTCTTC; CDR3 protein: CAIRGTSGRSNNEQFF
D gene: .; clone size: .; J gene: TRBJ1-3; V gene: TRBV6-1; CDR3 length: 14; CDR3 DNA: TGTGCCAGCAGACCCGGGACTTCTGGAAACACCATATATTTT; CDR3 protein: CASRPGTSGNTIYF
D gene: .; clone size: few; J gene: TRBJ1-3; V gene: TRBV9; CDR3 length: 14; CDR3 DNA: TGTGCCAGCAGCCTCTGGACTACAGGAAACACCATATATTTT; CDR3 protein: CASSLWTTGNTIYF
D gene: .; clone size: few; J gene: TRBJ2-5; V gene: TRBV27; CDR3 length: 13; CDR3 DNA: TGTGCCAGCAGTCCCTACCTAGGAGAGACCCAGTACTTC; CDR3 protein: CASSPYLGETQYF
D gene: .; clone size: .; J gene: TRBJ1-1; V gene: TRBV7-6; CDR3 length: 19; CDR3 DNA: TGTGCCAGCAGCTTAGTCCCCCGGACAGTCAGGTACCCCAAGGCTGAAGCTTTCTTT; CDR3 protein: CASSLVPRTVRYPKAEAFF
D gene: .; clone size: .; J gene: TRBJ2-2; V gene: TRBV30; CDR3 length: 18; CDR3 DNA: TGTGCCTGGAGTGTAATGGGACAAATCAGTGGACGTCCCGGGGAGCTGTTTTTT; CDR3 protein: CAWSVMGQISGRPGELFF
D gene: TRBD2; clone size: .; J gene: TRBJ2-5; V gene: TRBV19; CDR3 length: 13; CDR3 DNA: TGTGCCAGTGGGACTAGCGGGAGTGGGACCCAGTACTTC; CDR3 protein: CASGTSGSGTQYF
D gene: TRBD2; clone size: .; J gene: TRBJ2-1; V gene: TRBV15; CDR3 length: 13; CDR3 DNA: TGTGCCGCCGCGGGAGGGCCTAGTAATGAGCAGTTCTTC; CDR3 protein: CAAAGGPSNEQFF
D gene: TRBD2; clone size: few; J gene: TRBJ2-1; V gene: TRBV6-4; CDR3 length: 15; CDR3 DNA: TGTGCCAGCAGTGTGGCTAGCGGACCCTACAATGAGCAGTTCTTC; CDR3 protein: CASSVASGPYNEQFF
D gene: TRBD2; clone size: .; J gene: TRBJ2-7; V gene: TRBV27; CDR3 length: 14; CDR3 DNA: TGTGCCAGCAGCCGGCGGGGGGGGTTCTACGAGCAGTACTTC; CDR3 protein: CASSRRGGFYEQYF
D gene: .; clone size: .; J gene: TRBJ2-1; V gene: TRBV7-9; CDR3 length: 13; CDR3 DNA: TGTGCCAGCAGCCACCCCGGCGGGAATGAGCAGTTCTTC; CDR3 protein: CASSHPGGNEQFF
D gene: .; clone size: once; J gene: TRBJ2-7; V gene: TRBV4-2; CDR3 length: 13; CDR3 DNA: TGTGCCAGCCGAGACTTGAGCTCCTACGAGCAGTACTTC; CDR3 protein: CASRDLSSYEQYF
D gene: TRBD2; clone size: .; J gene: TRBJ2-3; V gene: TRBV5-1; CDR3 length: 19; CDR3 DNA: TGCGCCAGCAGCTTGGAATCCGGGACTAGCGGGAGGGCCTCCTATACGCAGTATTTT; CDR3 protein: CASSLESGTSGRASYTQYF
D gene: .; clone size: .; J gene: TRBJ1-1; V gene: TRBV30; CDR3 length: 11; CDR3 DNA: TGTGCGGTGGGGGGGCCCACTGAAGCTTTCTTT; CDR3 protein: CAVGGPTEAFF
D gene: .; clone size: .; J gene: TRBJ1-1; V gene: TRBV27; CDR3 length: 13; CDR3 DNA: TGTGCCAGCAGCGACAGTATGAACACTGAAGCTTTCTTT; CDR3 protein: CASSDSMNTEAFF
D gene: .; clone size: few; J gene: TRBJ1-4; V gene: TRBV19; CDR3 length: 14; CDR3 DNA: TGTGCCAGTAGTGTGGGCCGGATTAATGAAAAACTGTTTTTT; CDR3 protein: CASSVGRINEKLFF
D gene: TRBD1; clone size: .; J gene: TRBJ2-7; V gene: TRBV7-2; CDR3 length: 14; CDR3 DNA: TGTGCCAGCAGCCTAAGACAGGGGCCTTACGAGCAGTACTTC; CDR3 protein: CASSLRQGPYEQYF